This TCR beta chain was recovered during a study of T-cell memory formation after mild COVID-19. A remark on this clonotype: The antigen is unknown.

V shed 0 bases and J shed 2 bases, with 15 bases lying between them. Germline CDR1 reads SGHDT; CDR2 reads YYEEEE. The CDR3 is made up of 16 amino acids. Each CDR3 protein is one row after TCRdb ran MiXCR on the 5' RACE reads. Of hundreds of thousands of distinct CDR3 sequences listed, about 15% are singletons. Study findings and constraints: Contracting CD4+ clones lay largely in CM and EM, with CD8+ ones residing in EMRA.

Sequenced sample: PBMCs or a T cell subset sorted from them (not recorded which). This receptor was taken from a man between 18 and 35 years old who had mild COVID-19 (a few samples of this study predate the infection). Cell type and time point are not known. This chain links TRBV5-6 with TRBJ2-7; a possible D gene is TRBD2 (5 bases). CDR3 in amino acids: CASSLVLGSGAYEQYF. The DNA of the CDR3 is TGTGCCAGCAGCTTGGTTCTCGGCTCCGGGGCCTACGAGCAGTACTTC. Supplemented by reference TRBV5-6 and TRBJ2-7, the full variable domain reads DAGVTQSPTHLIKTRGQQVTLRCSPKSGHDTVSWYQQALGQGPQFIFQYYEEEERQRGNFPDRFSGHQFPNYSSELNVNALLLGDSALYLCASSLVLGSGAYEQYFGPGTRLTVT.